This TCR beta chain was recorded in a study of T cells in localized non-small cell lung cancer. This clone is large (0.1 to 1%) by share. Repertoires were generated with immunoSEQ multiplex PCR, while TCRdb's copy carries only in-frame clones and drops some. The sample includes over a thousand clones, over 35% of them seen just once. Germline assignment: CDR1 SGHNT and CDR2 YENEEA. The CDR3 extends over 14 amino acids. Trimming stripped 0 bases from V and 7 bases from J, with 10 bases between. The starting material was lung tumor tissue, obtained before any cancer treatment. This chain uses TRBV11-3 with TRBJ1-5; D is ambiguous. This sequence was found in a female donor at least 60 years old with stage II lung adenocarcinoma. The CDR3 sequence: CASSLEPGLQPQHF. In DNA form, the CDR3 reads TGTGCCAGCAGCTTAGAACCGGGATTGCAGCCCCAGCATTTT. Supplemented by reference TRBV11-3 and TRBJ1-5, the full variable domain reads EAGVVQSPRYKIIEKKQPVAFWCNPISGHNTLYWYLQNLGQGPELLIRYENEEAVDDSQLPKDRFSAERLKGVDSTLKIQPAELGDSAVYLCASSLEPGLQPQHFGDGTRLSIL.